This T cell receptor (beta chain) originates from a study of beta chain features in type 1 diabetes. Notes on the study in general: When Type 1 diabetes patients were examined, their TCRB CDR3s proved moderately but significantly shorter in all four CD4+ subsets. Sequencing from cDNA could over-represent high-TCR-expressing cells.

This clone was seen only a few times. The antigen is not known. Investigators reverse transcribed all isolated RNA, so they sequenced expressed TCRB transcripts. The study sequenced naive, central memory and regulatory T cell samples to an average of around 3.4 million reads. Assay used: immunoSEQ multiplex PCR; TCRdb lists only in-frame clones, some missing. Of about 240,000 clones listed, more than 11% are singletons. V was pared by 5 bases and J by 6 bases, with 6 bases between. Germline V lookup: CDR1 SNHLY, CDR2 FYNNEI. The CDR3 has 11 amino acids. CD45RO/CCR7/CD25/CD127/CD95/CD27 separated CD4+ naive, central memory, regulatory and stem cell-like memory cells by sorting.

This TCR derives from a man aged 30 to 39 with type 1 diabetes. The sequenced sample consisted of naive CD4+ T cells from blood. The rearrangement links TRBV2 to TRBJ2-3; a possible D gene is TRBD1 (6 bases). The CDR3 coding sequence is TGTGCCAGCAGTCAGGGGGATACGCAGTATTTT. Translation: CASSQGDTQYF. The variable domain in full, completed from reference TRBV2 and TRBJ2-3, reads EPEVTQTPSHQVTQMGQEVILRCVPISNHLYFYWYRQILGQKVEFLVSFYNNEISEKSEIFDDQFSVERPDGSNFTLKIRSTKLEDSAMYFCASSQGDTQYFGPGTRLTVL.